One and the same sample provided the 11 T cell receptor beta chains below, sequenced in a study of CD8 T cells in ankylosing spondylitis. TCRdb analysed the 5' RACE reads with MiXCR anew, one entry per CDR3 protein. The sample lists some 220,000 distinct CDR3 sequences; more than 5.5% were seen once. Notes on the study in general: Typical of ankylosing spondylitis blood, it appeared, was a TCR beta motif of roughly eight highly homologous variants.

No antigen has been identified for these receptors. Sequencing was done on a sample of blood, either unsorted or a sorted T cell fraction (not recorded which). These receptors originate from a male donor with ankylosing spondylitis.

The chain joins TRBV30 to TRBJ2-7; TRBD1 agrees at 10 bases. The ends lost 3 bases at V and 3 bases at J; junction bases unmatched: 8. This CDR3 is built from 15 residues. The germline V gene has CDR1 GTSNPN and CDR2 SVGIG (reference sequence). CDR3 amino acids: CAWSAPGTGVYEQYF. CDR3 nucleotide sequence: TGTGCCTGGAGCGCTCCCGGGACAGGGGTCTACGAGCAGTACTTC.

V is TRBV9 and J is TRBJ2-1; perhaps TRBD2 as D (5 bases). V was cut by 3 bases and J by 5 bases, with 12 bases left in between. Looked up from germline, CDR1 is SGDLS and CDR2 is YYNGEE. This CDR3 has 14 residues. The CDR3 loop reads CASSAGNSNNEQFF. The CDR3 bases are TGTGCCAGCAGCGCCGGGAATTCTAACAATGAGCAGTTCTTC.

This clonotype was counted many times. The gene calls are TRBV4-3 and TRBJ2-1; 7 bases map to TRBD1. The ends lost 4 bases at V and 7 bases at J; junction bases unmatched: 4. CDR3 length: 13 residues. Germline V gene sequence: CDR1 LGHNA, CDR2 YSLEER. The CDR3 region is CASSLFRGNEQFF. The CDR3 DNA reads TGCGCCAGCAGCCTTTTCAGGGGGAATGAGCAGTTCTTC.

Points on this clonotype: A read error is possible here, since a much larger clone lies one base away. The chain is built from TRBV20-1 and TRBJ2-2; a possible D gene is TRBD2 (5 bases). The CDR3 length is 13 residues. Germline V gives CDR1 DFQATT, CDR2 SNEGSKA (reference sequence). CDR3 nucleotide sequence: TGCCGGGTGAGGGTAGACACCTCCGGGGTGCTGTTTTTT. Translated: CRVRVDTSGVLFF.

This clonotype was counted many times. The rearrangement joins TRBV20-1 to TRBJ2-7; 9 bases map to TRBD1. Trimming took 5 bases from V and 7 from J; bases not matched to a gene: 18. The CDR3 spans 16 residues. Germline V lookup: CDR1 DFQATT, CDR2 SNEGSKA (reference sequence). Written as DNA, the CDR3 is TGCAGTGCTCCTTACGCACACACAGGGGGCCTCGGGGAGCAGTACTTC. This codes for CSAPYAHTGGLGEQYF.

This clonotype appeared many times. This sequence joins TRBV2 and TRBJ2-7; no clear D. Germline V gene data show CDR1 as SNHLY and CDR2 as FYNNEI. The CDR3 runs 10 residues. V lost 4 bases and J lost 6, with 4 bases in between. The CDR3 DNA follows: TGTGCCAGCAGTGGGTCCGAGCAGTACTTC. Amino acids: CASSGSEQYF.

This clonotype has a count of ten or more. The rearrangement joins TRBV12-3 or TRBV12-4 to TRBJ1-1, with a weak D call TRBD1 (5 bases). V lost 8 bases to trimming and J lost 5 bases, with 15 bases between them. The CDR3 loop spans 13 amino acids. Written as DNA, the CDR3 is TGTGCCAGCCGATCGGTGGGGGGGACTGAAGCTTTCTTT. Translation: CASRSVGGTEAFF.

The table lists this clonotype with many counts. The V call is TRBV12-5, the J call TRBJ2-1; no reliable D call. The CDR3 sequence is 13 residues long. Trimming left V 5 bases short and J 6 bases short, with 11 bases between. Germline V CDR1 and CDR2: LGHNT, FRNRAP. The CDR3 bases are TGTGCTAGTGGTGTAGTCCATTCCAATGAGCAGTTCTTC. Residues: CASGVVHSNEQFF.

This clonotype has at least ten counts. The V and J genes are TRBV29-1 and TRBJ1-2; tentatively, D is TRBD1 (6 bases). The V end lost 4 bases, the J end lost 7 bases, and 13 bases lay between the germline ends. This CDR3 is 12 amino acids long. Per the germline V gene, CDR1 is SQVTM and CDR2 is ANQGSEA. The CDR3 DNA reads as TGCAGCGTTGTAACAGGGTTTTTTGGCTACACCTTC. It translates to CSVVTGFFGYTF.

This clonotype appeared many times. The chain carries TRBV28 and TRBJ2-7; a weak D match, TRBD2 (6 bases). V was shortened by 4 bases and J by 7 bases, with 8 bases between the two germline ends. Per germline, CDR1 MDHEN and CDR2 SYDVKM. There are 11 residues in the CDR3. CDR3 residues: CASSWAGEQYF. The CDR3 DNA reads as TGTGCCAGCAGTTGGGCGGGAGAGCAGTACTTC.

In its sample, this clonotype was seen a few times. This chain joins TRBV4-2 and TRBJ1-1; D is perhaps TRBD1 (6 bases). The CDR3 covers 14 residues. Trimming removed 7 bases from V and 1 base from J, with 13 bases in between. CDR1 and CDR2 (germline): LGHNA, YNFKEQ. In DNA form, the CDR3 reads TGTGCCAGCAAACCGGGACAAAGGAACACTGAAGCTTTCTTT. As protein: CASKPGQRNTEAFF.